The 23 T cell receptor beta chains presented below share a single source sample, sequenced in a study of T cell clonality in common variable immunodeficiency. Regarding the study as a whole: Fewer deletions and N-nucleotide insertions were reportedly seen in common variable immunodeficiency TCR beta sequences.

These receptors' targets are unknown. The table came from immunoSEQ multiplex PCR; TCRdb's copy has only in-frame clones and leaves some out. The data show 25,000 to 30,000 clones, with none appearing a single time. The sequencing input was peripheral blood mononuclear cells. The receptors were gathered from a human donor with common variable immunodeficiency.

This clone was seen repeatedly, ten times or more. CDR3 amino acids: CASSESGTGFGEQYF. Partial CDR3 DNA: TGTGCCAGCAGTGAATCTGGGACAGGGTTTGGCGAG. The chain employs TRBV6-1 and TRBJ2-7, with TRBD1 matching 9 bases. The read ends 3 residues before the CDR3 terminus; that terminus is restored from the germline J gene. Germline V gives CDR1 MNHNS, CDR2 SASEGT. J gave up 6 bases and V 2 bases, and 8 bases lay outside the gene matches. The CDR3 consists of 15 residues.

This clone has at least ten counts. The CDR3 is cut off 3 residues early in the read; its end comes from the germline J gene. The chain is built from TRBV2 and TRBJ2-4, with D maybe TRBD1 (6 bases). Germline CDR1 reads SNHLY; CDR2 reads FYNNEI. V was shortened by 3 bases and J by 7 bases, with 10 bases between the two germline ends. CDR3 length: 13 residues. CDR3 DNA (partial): TGTGCCAGCAGTGAGGCAGGGGCTAACATT. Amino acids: CASSEAGANI. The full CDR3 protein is CASSEAGANIQYF.

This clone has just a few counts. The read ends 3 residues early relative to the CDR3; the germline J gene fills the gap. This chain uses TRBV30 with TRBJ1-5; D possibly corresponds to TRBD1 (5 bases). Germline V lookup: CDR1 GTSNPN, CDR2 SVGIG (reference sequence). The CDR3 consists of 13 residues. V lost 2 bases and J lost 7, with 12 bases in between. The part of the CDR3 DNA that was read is TGTGCCTGGAGTCTCGGGGGAGGGCAGCCC. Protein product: CAWSLGGGQP. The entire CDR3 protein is CAWSLGGGQPQHF.

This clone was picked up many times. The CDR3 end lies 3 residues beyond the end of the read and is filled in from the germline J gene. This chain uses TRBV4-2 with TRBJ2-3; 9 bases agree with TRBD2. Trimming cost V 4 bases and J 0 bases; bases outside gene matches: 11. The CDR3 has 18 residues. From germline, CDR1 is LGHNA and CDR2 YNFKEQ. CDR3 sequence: CASSPSGRTLFSTDTQYF. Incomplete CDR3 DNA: TGTGCCAGCAGCCCGAGCGGGAGGACCTTATTTAGCACAGATACG.

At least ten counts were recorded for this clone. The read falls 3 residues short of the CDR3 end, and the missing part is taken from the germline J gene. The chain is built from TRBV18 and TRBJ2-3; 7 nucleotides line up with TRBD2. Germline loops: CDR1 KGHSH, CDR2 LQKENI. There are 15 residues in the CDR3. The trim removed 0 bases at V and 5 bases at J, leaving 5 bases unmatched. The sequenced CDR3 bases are TGTGCCAGCTCACCACCGGCGGGAGCGAAAGATACG. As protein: CASSPPAGAKDT. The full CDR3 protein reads CASSPPAGAKDTQYF. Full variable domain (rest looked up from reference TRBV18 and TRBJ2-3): NAGVMQNPRHLVRRRGQEARLRCSPMKGHSHVYWYRQLPEEGLKFMVYLQKENIIDESGMPKERFSAEFPKEGPSILRIQQVVRGDSAAYFCASSPPAGAKDTQYFGPGTRLTVL.

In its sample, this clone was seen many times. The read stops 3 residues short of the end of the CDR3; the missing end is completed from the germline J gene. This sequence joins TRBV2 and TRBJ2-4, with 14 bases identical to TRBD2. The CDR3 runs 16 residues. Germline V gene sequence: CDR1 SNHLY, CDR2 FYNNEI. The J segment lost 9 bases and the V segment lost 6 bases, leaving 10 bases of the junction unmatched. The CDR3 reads CASSNLGTSGRGIQYF. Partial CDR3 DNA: TGTGCCAGCAGCAACCTTGGGACTAGCGGGAGAGGCATT.

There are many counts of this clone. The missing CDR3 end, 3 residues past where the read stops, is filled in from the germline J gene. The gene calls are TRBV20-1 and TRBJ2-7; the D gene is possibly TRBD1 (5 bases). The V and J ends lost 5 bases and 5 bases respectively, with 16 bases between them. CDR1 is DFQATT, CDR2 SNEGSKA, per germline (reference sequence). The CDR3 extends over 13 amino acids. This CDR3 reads CSAEVAGPHEQYF. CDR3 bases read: TGCAGTGCTGAGGTGGCAGGGCCCCACGAG.

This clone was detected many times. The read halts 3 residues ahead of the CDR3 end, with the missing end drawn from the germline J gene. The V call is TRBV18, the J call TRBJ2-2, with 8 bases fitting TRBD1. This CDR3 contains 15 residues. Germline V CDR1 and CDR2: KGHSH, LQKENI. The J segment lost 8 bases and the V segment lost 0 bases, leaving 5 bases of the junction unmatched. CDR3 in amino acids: CASSPPGTGSGELFF. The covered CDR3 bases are TGTGCCAGCTCACCACCCGGGACAGGTTCGGGGGAG.

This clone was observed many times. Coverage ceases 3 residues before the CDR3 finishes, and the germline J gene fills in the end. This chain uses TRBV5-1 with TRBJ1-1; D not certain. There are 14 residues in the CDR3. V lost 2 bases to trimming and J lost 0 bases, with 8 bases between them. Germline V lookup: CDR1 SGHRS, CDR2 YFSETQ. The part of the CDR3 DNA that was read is TGCGCCAGCAGCTTAAGACTCATGAACACTGAA. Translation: CASSLRLMNTE. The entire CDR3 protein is CASSLRLMNTEAFF.

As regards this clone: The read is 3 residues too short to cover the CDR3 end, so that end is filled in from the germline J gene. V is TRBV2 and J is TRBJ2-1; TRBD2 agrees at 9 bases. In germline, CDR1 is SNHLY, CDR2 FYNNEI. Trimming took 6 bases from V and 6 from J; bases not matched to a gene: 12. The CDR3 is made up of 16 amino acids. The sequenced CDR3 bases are TGTGCCAGCAGAACGAAGACTAGCGGTCCCTCCAATGAG. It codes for CASRTKTSGPSNE. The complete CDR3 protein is CASRTKTSGPSNEQFF.

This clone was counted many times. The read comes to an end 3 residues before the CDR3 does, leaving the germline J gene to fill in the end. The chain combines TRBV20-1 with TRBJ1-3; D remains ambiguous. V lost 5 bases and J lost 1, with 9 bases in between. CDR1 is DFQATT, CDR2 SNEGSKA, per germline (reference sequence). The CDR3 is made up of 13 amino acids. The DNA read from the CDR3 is TGCAGTGCTCTTGCAGTTTCTGGAAACACC. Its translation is CSALAVSGNT. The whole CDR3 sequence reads CSALAVSGNTIYF.

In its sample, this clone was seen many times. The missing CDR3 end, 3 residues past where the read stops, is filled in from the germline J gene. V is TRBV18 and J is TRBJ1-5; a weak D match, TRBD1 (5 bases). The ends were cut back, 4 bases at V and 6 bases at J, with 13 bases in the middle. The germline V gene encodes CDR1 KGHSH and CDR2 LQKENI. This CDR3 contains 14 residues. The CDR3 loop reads CASSRTGKGQPQHF. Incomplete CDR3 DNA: TGTGCCAGCTCACGTACAGGAAAGGGTCAGCCC.

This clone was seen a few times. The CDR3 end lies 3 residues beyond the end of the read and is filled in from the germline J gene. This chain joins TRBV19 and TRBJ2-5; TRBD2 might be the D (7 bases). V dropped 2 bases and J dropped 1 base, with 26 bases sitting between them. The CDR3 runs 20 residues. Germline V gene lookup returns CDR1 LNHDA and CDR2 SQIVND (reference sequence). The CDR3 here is CASSIRFLSGAGVLQETQYF. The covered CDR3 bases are TGTGCCAGTAGTATAAGATTTTTGTCGGGGGCGGGGGTCCTCCAAGAGACC.

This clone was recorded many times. CDR3: CSARELREGDTGELFF. The sequenced part of the CDR3 DNA is TGCAGTGCTAGAGAATTGAGGGAGGGGGACACCGGGGAG. This chain uses TRBV20-1 with TRBJ2-2, with a weak D call TRBD2 (7 bases). The CDR3 end lies 3 residues beyond the end of the read and is filled in from the germline J gene. The length of the CDR3 is 16 residues. The V and J ends lost 0 bases and 3 bases respectively, with 14 bases between them. Germline loops: CDR1 DFQATT, CDR2 SNEGSKA (reference sequence).

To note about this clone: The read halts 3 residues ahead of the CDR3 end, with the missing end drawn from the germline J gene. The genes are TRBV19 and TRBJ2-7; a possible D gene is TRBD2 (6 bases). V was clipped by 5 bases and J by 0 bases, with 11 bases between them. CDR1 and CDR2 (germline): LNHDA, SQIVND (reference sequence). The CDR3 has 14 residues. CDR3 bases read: TGTGCCAGTAGTCCCCAGACTAGCTCCTACGAG. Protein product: CASSPQTSSYE. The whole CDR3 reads CASSPQTSSYEQYF.

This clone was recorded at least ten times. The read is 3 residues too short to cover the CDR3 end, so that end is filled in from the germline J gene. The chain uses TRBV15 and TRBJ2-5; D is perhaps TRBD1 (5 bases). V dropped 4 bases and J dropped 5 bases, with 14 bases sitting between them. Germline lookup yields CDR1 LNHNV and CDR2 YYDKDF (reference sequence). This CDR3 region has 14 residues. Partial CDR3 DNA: TGTGCCACCAGCAAGACAAGGGGTGTGGAGACC. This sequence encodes CATSKTRGVET. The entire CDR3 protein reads CATSKTRGVETQYF.

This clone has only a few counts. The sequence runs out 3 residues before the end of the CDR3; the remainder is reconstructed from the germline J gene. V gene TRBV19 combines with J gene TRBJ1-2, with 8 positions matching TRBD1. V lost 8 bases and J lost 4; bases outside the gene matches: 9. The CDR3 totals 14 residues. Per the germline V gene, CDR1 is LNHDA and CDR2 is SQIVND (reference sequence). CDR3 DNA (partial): TGTGCCAGTCGTGGGACAGGATCGACCTATGGC. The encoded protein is CASRGTGSTYG. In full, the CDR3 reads CASRGTGSTYGYTF.

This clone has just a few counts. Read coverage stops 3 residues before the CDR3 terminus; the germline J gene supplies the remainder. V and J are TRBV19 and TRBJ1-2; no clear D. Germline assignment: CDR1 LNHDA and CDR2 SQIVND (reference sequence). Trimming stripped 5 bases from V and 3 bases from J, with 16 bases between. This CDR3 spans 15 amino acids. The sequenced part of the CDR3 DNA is TGTGCCAGTAGTGTTTTCCTCCTCCCCGACTATGGC. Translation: CASSVFLLPDYG. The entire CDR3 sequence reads CASSVFLLPDYGYTF.

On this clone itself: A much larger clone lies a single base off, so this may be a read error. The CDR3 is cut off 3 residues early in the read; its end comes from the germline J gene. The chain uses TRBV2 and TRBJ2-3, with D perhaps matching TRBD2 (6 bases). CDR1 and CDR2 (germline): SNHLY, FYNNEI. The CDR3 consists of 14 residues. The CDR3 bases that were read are TGTGCCAGCGGTAAGGGACTGAACACAAATACG. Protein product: CASGKGLNTNT. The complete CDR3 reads CASGKGLNTNTQYF.

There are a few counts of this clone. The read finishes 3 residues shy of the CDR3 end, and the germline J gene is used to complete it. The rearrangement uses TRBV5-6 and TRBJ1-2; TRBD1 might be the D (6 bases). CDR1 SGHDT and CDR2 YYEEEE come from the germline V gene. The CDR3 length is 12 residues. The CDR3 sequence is CASSLTGLGYTF. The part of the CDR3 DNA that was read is TGTGCCAGCAGCTTGACAGGGCTCGGC.

The sequenced part of the CDR3 DNA is TGTGCCAGCAGTGGGCAGGCGAACACTGAA. Encoded protein: CASSGQANTE. The full CDR3 reads CASSGQANTEAFF. The chain links TRBV2 to TRBJ1-1; D gene unclear. The read stops 3 residues short of the end of the CDR3; the missing end is completed from the germline J gene. Germline V gene lookup returns CDR1 SNHLY and CDR2 FYNNEI. Trimming took 4 bases from V and 1 from J, leaving 7 bases between them. The CDR3 is made up of 13 amino acids. The whole variable domain, filled in from reference TRBV2 and TRBJ1-1, reads EPEVTQTPSHQVTQMGQEVILRCVPISNHLYFYWYRQILGQKVEFLVSFYNNEISEKSEIFDDQFSVERPDGSNFTLKIRSTKLEDSAMYFCASSGQANTEAFFGQGTRLTVV.

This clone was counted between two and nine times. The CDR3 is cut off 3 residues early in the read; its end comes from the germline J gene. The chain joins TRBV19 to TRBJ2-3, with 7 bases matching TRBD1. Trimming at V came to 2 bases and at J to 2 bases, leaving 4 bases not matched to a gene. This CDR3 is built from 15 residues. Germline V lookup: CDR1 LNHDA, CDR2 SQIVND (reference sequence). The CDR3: CASSIWDSFTDTQYF. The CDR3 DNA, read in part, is TGTGCCAGTAGTATATGGGACAGCTTCACAGATACG. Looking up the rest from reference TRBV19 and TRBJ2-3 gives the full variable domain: DGGITQSPKYLFRKEGQNVTLSCEQNLNHDAMYWYRQDPGQGLRLIYYSQIVNDFQKGDIAEGYSVSREKKESFPLTVTSAQKNPTAFYLCASSIWDSFTDTQYFGPGTRLTVL.

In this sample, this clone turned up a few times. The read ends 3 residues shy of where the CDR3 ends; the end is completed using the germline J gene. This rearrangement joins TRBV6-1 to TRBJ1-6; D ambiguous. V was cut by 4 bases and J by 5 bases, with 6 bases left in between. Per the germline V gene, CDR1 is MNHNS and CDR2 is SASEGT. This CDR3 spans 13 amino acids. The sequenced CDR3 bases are TGTGCCAGCAGTGGGGCAGATAATTCACCC. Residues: CASSGADNSP. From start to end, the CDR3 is CASSGADNSPLHF.